These T cell receptor beta chains were read from a single sample in a study of cytotoxic CD8 clonotypes in ibrutinib-treated CLL. Method: immunoSEQ multiplex PCR; TCRdb's copy keeps in-frame clones and lacks some. The table records fewer than 90,000 clones, 86% of them present only once. The sample here was PBMCs, taken before ibrutinib treatment. These receptors originate from a human donor with chronic lymphocytic leukemia. CDR3s include the opening cysteine and the closing phenylalanine or tryptophan. The D gene is left open where the match is weak. Where a row states a size, it is once, few, many or the class of an expanded clone; other rows omit it.

d_call	v_call	j_call	clone_size	cdr3_nt	cdr3_aa
-	TRBV7-3	TRBJ1-4	once	TGTGCCAGCAGCTTAATTAATGAAAAACTGTTTTTT	CASSLINEKLFF
-	TRBV12-5	TRBJ2-6	-	TGTGCTAGTGGTTTGGACGGTGGAACGGGGGCCAACGTCCTGACTTTC	CASGLDGGTGANVLTF
-	TRBV2	TRBJ2-3	-	TGTGCCAGCAGTGTTGCCGGAGGTTGGGCGCGGATCACAGATACGCAGTATTTT	CASSVAGGWARITDTQYF
-	TRBV2	TRBJ1-1	-	TGTGCCAGCAGTGAACAAGGGATCACTGAAGCTTTCTTT	CASSEQGITEAFF
-	TRBV7-2	TRBJ2-7	-	TGTGCCAGCAGCCCTAACTACGGCTACGAGCAGTACTTC	CASSPNYGYEQYF
-	TRBV29-1	TRBJ1-2	-	TGCAGCGGCGGCGACTACACCTTC	CSGGDYTF
TRBD1	TRBV5-1	TRBJ2-7	-	TGCGCCAGCAGCTTGGGACAGGGGGCGTACGAGCAGTACTTC	CASSLGQGAYEQYF
TRBD2	TRBV7-2	TRBJ2-7	-	TGTGCCAGCAGCGAGCCGGGACTAGCGGGATCAAACGAGCAGTACTTC	CASSEPGLAGSNEQYF
TRBD1	TRBV4-2	TRBJ1-3	-	TGTGCCAGCAGCCAAGATCGACAGGGGGAAGTCTCTGGAAACACCATATATTTT	CASSQDRQGEVSGNTIYF
TRBD1	TRBV5-1	TRBJ1-1	once	TGCGCCAGCAGCGACCAGACAGGGGTCATGAACACTGAAGCTTTCTTT	CASSDQTGVMNTEAFF
-	TRBV28	TRBJ1-1	-	TGTGCCATCGTCCTCTCAGATAGTTTTCGAGGAGCTTTCTTT	CAIVLSDSFRGAFF
-	TRBV7-2	TRBJ2-5	-	TGTGCCAGCAGCTTATACTGGGGAAACGACGACCAAGAGACCCAGTACTTC	CASSLYWGNDDQETQYF
TRBD2	TRBV7-7	TRBJ2-7	-	TGTGCTAGCAGCCCCCCTTGGCTAGCGGGAGCATCGGCCTACGAGCAGTACTTC	CASSPPWLAGASAYEQYF
-	TRBV7-9	TRBJ2-5	few	TGTGCCAGCAGCCCTTCGGGAGCGCAAGAGACCCAGTACTTC	CASSPSGAQETQYF
TRBD1	TRBV2	TRBJ1-5	medium-sized	TGTGCCAGCCGGAGGGACAGGGCGTTTGAGGATAGCAATCAGCCCCAGCATTTT	CASRRDRAFEDSNQPQHF
TRBD1	TRBV27	TRBJ2-7	-	TGTGCCAGCAGTACCGACAGGGGGCGAAGGGACGAGCAGTACTTC	CASSTDRGRRDEQYF
TRBD2	TRBV5-1	TRBJ2-1	-	TGCGCCAGCAGAAGGTACGAGCGGGAGCGTTACAATGAGCAGTTCTTC	CASRRYERERYNEQFF
-	TRBV5-1	TRBJ2-3	-	TGCGCCAGCAGCTTAGCGACTGGGGGGGATACGCAGTATTTT	CASSLATGGDTQYF
-	TRBV4-3	TRBJ2-7	once	TGCGCCAGCAGCCCCTCTAAACCGACGGAGCAGTACTTC	CASSPSKPTEQYF
-	TRBV11-1	TRBJ2-5	-	TGTGCCAGCAGCCGGAAGGTTGGTAGGGAGACCCAGTACTTC	CASSRKVGRETQYF
-	TRBV19	TRBJ2-5	-	TGTGCCAGTAGCAGGGGTGATACCCAGTACTTC	CASSRGDTQYF
-	TRBV5-6	TRBJ1-1	-	TGTGCCAGCAGATACATTAAGAACACTGAAGCTTTCTTT	CASRYIKNTEAFF
TRBD1	TRBV19	TRBJ2-7	-	TGTGCCAGTCGAGGTGAGGGGGCGAGGTCATACGAGCAGTACTTC	CASRGEGARSYEQYF
-	TRBV7-2	TRBJ2-7	-	TGTGCCAGCAGCTTAGGTCGTACGGCCGTTCGCGAGCAGTACTTC	CASSLGRTAVREQYF
-	TRBV4-2	TRBJ1-1	few	TGTGCCAGCAGCCAAGGTCGTGGCAGAGAGAACACTGAAGCTTTCTTT	CASSQGRGRENTEAFF
-	TRBV19	TRBJ2-3	-	TGTGCCAGTAGTATTCGGAACACAGATACGCAGTATTTT	CASSIRNTDTQYF